The clone carrying this TCR beta chain was detected many times. This record comes from a study of T cells in Graves' hyperthyroidism and ophthalmopathy. Using RNA transcripts as the source, TCR beta CDR3 regions were amplified. Carried out on the TCR CDR3, a first-round RT-PCR used the HTBI primer set. Each CDR3 protein is one row after TCRdb ran MiXCR on the multiplex PCR reads. The top ten clones hold around 50% of a sample with some 200,000 distinct CDR3 sequences, about a sixth of them seen once. The source material was blood. This TCR was recovered from a man aged 50-59 years with Graves' hyperthyroidism.

This CDR3 reads CSARPTGALELFF. The CDR3 DNA reads as TGCAGTGCACGACCAACAGGGGCGCTGGAGCTGTTTTTT. The genes are TRBV20-1 and TRBJ2-2; TRBD1 agrees at 7 bases. The CDR3 has 13 residues. Per the germline V gene, CDR1 is DFQATT and CDR2 is SNEGSKA (reference sequence). V was clipped by 6 bases and J by 10 bases; unmatched bases: 11.